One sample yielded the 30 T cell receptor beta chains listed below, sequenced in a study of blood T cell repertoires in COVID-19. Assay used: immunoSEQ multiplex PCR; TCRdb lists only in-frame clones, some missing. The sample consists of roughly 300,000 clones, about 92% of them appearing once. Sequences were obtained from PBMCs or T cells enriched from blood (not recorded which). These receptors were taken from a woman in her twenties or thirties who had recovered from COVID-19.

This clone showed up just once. The CDR3 sequence is CASSKPRQGVEQYF. In DNA, the CDR3 is TGTGCCAGCAGCAAACCGAGACAGGGGGTCGAGCAGTACTTC. J is TRBJ2-7 and V is TRBV11-2; TRBD1 aligns across 9 bases. The germline V gene has CDR1 SGHAT and CDR2 FQNNGV. Trimming at V came to 5 bases and at J to 6 bases, leaving 8 bases not matched to a gene. This CDR3 spans 14 amino acids.

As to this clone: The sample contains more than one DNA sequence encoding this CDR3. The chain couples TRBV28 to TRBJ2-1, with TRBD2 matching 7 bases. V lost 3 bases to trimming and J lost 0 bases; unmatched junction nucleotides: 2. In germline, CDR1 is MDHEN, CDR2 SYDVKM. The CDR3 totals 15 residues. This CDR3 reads CASSLGGSSYNEQFF. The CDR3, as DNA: TGTGCCAGCAGTTTGGGGGGGAGCTCCTACAATGAGCAGTTCTTC.

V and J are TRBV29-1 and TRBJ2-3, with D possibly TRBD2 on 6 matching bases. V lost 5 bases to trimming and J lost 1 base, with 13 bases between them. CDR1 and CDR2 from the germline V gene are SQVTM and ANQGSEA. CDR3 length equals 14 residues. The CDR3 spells CSVISGAGTDTQYF. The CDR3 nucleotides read TGCAGCGTTATATCGGGAGCGGGCACAGATACGCAGTATTTT.

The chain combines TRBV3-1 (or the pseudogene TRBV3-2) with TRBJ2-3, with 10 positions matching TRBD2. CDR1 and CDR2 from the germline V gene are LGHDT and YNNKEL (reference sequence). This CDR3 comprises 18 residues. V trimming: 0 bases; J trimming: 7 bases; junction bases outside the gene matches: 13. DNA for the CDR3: TGTGCCAGCAGCCAAGAGACCCAGCGGGAGGGCCGTAGAAATACGCAGTATTTT. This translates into CASSQETQREGRRNTQYF.

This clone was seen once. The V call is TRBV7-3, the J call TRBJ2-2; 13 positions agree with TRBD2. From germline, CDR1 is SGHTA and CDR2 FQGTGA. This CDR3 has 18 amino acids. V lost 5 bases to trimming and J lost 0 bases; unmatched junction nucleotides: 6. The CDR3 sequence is CASSPRLAGGSNTGELFF. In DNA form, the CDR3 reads TGTGCCAGCAGCCCTCGACTAGCGGGGGGCTCGAACACCGGGGAGCTGTTTTTT.

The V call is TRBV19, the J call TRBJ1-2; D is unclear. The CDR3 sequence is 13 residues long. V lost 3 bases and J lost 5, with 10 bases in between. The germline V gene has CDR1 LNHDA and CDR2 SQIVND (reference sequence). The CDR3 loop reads CASSIAGSYGYTF. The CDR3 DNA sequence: TGTGCCAGTAGTATCGCCGGGTCTTATGGCTACACCTTC.

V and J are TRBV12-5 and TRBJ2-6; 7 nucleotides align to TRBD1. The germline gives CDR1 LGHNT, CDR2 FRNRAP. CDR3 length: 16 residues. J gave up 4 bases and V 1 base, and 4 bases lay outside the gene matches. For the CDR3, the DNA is TGTGCTAGTGGTTTGGGCCAGGGGGAGGGGGCCAACGTCCTGACTTTC. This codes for CASGLGQGEGANVLTF.

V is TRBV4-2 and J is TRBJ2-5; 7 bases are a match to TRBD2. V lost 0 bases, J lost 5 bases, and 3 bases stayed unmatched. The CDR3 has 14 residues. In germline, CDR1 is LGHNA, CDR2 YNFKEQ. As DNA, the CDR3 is TGTGCCAGCAGCCAAGAGAGTAGCGGGGAGACCCAGTACTTC. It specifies CASSQESSGETQYF.

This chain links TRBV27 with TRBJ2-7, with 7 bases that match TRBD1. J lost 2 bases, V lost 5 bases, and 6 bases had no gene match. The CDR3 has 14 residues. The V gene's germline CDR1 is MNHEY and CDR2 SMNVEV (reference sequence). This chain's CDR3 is CASSAQGPPYEQYF. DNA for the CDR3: TGTGCCAGCAGTGCACAGGGGCCTCCCTACGAGCAGTACTTC.

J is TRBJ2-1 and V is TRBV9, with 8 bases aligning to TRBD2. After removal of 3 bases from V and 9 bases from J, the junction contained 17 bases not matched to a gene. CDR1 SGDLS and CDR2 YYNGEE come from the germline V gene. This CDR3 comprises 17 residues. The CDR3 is CASSEPGGIGRASEQFF. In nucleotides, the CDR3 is TGTGCCAGCAGCGAGCCCGGGGGTATCGGGAGGGCCAGTGAGCAGTTCTTC.

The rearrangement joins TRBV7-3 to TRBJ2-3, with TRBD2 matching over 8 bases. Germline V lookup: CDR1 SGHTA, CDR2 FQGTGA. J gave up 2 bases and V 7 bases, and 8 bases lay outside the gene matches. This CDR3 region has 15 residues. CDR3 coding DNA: TGTGCCAGCACCCAAACGGGGGGGTCCACAGATACGCAGTATTTT. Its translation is CASTQTGGSTDTQYF.

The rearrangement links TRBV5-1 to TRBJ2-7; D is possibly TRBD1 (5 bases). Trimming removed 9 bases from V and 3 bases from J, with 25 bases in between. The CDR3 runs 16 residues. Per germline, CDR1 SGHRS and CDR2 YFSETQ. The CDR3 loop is CAKAGPPGREGYEQYF. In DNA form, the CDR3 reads TGCGCCAAAGCAGGCCCCCCAGGCAGGGAAGGCTACGAGCAGTACTTC.

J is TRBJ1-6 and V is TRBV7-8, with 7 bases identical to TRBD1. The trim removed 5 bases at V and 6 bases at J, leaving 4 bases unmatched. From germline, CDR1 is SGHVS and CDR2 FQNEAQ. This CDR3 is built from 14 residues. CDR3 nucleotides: TGTGCCAGCAGCGCGCAGGGGGGTAATTCACCCCTCCACTTT. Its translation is CASSAQGGNSPLHF. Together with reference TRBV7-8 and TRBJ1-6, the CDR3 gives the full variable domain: GAGVSQSPRYKVAKRGQDVALRCDPISGHVSLFWYQQALGQGPEFLTYFQNEAQLDKSGLPSDRFFAERPEGSVSTLKIQRTQQEDSAVYLCASSAQGGNSPLHFGNGTRLTVT.

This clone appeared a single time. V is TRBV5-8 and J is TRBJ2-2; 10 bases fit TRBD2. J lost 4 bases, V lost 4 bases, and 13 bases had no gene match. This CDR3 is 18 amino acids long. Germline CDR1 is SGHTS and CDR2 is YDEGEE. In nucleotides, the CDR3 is TGTGCCAGCAGCCCAGCGGCGGCTAGCGGGAGACTCACCGGGGAGCTGTTTTTT. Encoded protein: CASSPAAASGRLTGELFF. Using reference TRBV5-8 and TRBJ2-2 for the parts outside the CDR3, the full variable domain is EAGVTQSPTHLIKTRGQQATLRCSPISGHTSVYWYQQALGLGLQFLLWYDEGEERNRGNFPPRFSGRQFPNYSSELNVNALELEDSALYLCASSPAAASGRLTGELFFGEGSRLTVL.

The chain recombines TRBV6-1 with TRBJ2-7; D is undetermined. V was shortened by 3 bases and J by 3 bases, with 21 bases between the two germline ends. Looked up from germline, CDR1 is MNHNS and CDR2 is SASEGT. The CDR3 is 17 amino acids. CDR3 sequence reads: CASSDKVSGRLIYEQYF. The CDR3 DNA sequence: TGTGCCAGCAGTGACAAGGTGTCGGGTAGATTAATCTACGAGCAGTACTTC.

The CDR3 protein is CASSFGGRNIQYF. In DNA, the CDR3 is TGTGCCAGCAGTTTTGGGGGCAGAAACATTCAGTACTTC. J is TRBJ2-4 and V is TRBV27; D may be TRBD1 (6 bases). V lost 3 bases and J lost 6, with 9 bases in between. Germline V CDR1 and CDR2: MNHEY, SMNVEV (reference sequence). This CDR3 is 13 amino acids long.

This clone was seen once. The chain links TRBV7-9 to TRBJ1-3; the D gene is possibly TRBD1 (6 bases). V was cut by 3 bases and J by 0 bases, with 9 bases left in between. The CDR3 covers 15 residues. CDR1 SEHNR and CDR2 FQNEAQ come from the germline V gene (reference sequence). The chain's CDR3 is CASSLRGFSGNTIYF. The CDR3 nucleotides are TGTGCCAGCAGCTTGAGGGGGTTCTCTGGAAACACCATATATTTT.

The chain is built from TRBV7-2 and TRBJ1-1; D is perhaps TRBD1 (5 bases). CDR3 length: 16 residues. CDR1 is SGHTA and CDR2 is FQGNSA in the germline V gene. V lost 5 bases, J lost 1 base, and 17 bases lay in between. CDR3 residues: CASSPREGLGNTEAFF. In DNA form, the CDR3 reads TGTGCCAGCAGCCCTCGGGAGGGGTTGGGGAACACTGAAGCTTTCTTT.

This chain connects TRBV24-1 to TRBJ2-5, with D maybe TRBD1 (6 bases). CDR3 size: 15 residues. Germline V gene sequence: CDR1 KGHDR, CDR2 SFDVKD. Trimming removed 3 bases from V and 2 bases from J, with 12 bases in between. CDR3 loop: CATSDAQGIQETQYF. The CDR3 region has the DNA TGTGCCACCAGTGATGCACAGGGCATTCAAGAGACCCAGTACTTC.

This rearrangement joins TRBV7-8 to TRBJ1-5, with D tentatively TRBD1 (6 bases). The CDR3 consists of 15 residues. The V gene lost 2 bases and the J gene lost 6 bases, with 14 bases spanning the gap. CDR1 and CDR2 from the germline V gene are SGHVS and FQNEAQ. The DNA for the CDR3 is TGTGCCAGCAGCTTAATGGGCCGAGGGGGTCAGCCCCAGCATTTT. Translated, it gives CASSLMGRGGQPQHF.

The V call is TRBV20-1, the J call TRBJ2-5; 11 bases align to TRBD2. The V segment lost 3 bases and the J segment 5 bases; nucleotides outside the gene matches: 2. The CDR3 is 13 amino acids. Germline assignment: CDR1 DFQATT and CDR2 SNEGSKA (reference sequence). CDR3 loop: CSASSGRVETQYF. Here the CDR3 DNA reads TGCAGTGCTAGTAGCGGGAGGGTTGAGACCCAGTACTTC.

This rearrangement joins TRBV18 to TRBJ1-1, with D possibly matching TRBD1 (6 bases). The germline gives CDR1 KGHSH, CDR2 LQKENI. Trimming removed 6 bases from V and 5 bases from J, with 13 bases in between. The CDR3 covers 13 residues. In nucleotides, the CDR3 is TGTGCCAGCTCTCCGACAGGACAGACTGAAGCTTTCTTT. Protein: CASSPTGQTEAFF. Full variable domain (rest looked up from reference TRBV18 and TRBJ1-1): NAGVMQNPRHLVRRRGQEARLRCSPMKGHSHVYWYRQLPEEGLKFMVYLQKENIIDESGMPKERFSAEFPKEGPSILRIQQVVRGDSAAYFCASSPTGQTEAFFGQGTRLTVV.

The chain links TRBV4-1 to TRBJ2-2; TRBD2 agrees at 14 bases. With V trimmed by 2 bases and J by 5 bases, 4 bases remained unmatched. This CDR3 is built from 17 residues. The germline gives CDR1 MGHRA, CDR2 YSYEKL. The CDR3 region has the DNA TGCGCCAGCAGCCAATCACGACTAGCGGGAGGGACCGGGGAGCTGTTTTTT. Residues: CASSQSRLAGGTGELFF.

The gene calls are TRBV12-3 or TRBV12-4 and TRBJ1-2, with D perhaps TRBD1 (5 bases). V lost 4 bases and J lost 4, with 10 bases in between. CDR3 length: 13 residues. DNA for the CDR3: TGTGCCAGCAGTTATGGGCAGGGCTATGGCTACACCTTC. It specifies CASSYGQGYGYTF.

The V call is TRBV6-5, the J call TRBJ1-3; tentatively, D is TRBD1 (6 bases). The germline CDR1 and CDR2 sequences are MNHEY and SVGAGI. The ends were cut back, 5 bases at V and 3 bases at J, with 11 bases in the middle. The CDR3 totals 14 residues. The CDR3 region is CASSPGADGNTIYF. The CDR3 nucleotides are TGTGCCAGCAGTCCAGGGGCGGATGGAAACACCATATATTTT.

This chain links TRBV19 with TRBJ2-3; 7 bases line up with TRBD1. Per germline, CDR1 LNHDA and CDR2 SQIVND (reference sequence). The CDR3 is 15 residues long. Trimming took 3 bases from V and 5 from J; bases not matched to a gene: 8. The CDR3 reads CASSIVQGVIDTQYF. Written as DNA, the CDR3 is TGTGCCAGTAGTATTGTCCAGGGGGTAATAGATACGCAGTATTTT.

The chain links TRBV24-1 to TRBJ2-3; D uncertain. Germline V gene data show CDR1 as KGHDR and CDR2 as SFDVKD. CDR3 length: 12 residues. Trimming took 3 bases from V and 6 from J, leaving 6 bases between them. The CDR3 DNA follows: TGTGCCACCAGTGATGCAGCGGATACGCAGTATTTT. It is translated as CATSDAADTQYF.

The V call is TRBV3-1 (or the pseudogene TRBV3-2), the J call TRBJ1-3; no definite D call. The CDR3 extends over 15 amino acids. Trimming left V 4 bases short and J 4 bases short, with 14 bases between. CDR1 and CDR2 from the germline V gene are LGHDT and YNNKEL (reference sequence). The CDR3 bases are TGTGCCAGCAGCCGAAGAACCGAGGGAGGAAACACCATATATTTT. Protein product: CASSRRTEGGNTIYF.

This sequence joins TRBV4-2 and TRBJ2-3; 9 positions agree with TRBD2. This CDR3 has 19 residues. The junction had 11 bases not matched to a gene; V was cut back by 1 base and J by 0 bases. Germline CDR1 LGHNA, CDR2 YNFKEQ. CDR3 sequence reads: CASSQGGSGGVLSTDTQYF. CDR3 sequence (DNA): TGTGCCAGCAGCCAAGGAGGTAGCGGGGGAGTTCTTAGCACAGATACGCAGTATTTT.

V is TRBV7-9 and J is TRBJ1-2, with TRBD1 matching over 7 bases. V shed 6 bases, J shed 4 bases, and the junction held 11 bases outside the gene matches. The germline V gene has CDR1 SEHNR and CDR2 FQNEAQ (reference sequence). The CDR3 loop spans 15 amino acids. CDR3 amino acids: CASSSFRDRSYGYTF. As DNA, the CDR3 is TGTGCCAGCAGTTCCTTCCGGGACAGAAGCTATGGCTACACCTTC. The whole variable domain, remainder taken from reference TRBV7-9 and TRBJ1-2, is DTGVSQNPRHKITKRGQNVTFRCDPISEHNRLYWYRQTLGQGPEFLTYFQNEAQLEKSRLLSDRFSAERPKGSFSTLEIQRTEQGDSAMYLCASSSFRDRSYGYTFGSGTRLTVV.